This T cell receptor beta chain is drawn from a study of shared clonotypes between healthy human individuals. Study results and limitations: Generally, naive subsets (rather than memory subsets) showed larger estimated richness. When naive CD4 clonotypes were compared across a few donors, about 4.9% were shared. Generation of non-shared clonotypes was less probable than generation of clonotypes shared by all four donors.

The CDR3 covers 11 residues. Germline V gives CDR1 DFQATT, CDR2 SNEGSKA (reference sequence). V gave up 6 bases and J gave up 5 bases, with 10 bases separating them. Data came from immunoSEQ multiplex PCR; TCRdb stores just in-frame clones and leaves some out. The sample carries approximately 2.1 million clones, 80% to 95% recorded once. As regards this clone: No antigen is known for it.

This receptor was obtained from a man in his late teens or twenties in good health. Some clones in this sample may be carry-over from other donors' samples. Sequencing input: naive CD4+ T cells from PBMCs. Subset here: CD45RA+ positively selected. The chain has TRBV20-1 and TRBJ2-5, with D perhaps TRBD1 (5 bases). CDR3: CSAQTAETQYF. DNA for the CDR3: TGCAGTGCACAGACAGCTGAGACCCAGTACTTC.